Each of the 21 T cell receptor beta chains below was sequenced from the same sample in a study of blood T cells in healthy people across ages. Then a second PCR, running about 7 to 11 cycles, was carried out with a sample-barcoded 5' primer and a J-beta primer mix. MiXCR, applied by TCRdb to the 5' RACE reads, yields one record per CDR3 protein. This table holds 600,000 to 800,000 distinct CDR3 sequences, 45% to 60% found once. The sequencing input was blood. The source is an elderly woman in good health.

A remark on this clonotype: This sequence may be a read error, since a much larger clone differs from it by one base. V usage is TRBV5-1 and J usage is TRBJ2-7, with D possibly TRBD1 on 6 matching bases. The germline V gene encodes CDR1 SGHRS and CDR2 YFSETQ. The CDR3 has 14 amino acids. The CDR3 is CAGSSNSGVNEQYF. Written as DNA, the CDR3 is TGCGCCGGCAGCTCGAATTCAGGGGTCAACGAGCAGTACTTC. The whole variable domain, remainder taken from reference TRBV5-1 and TRBJ2-7, is KAGVTQTPRYLIKTRGQQVTLSCSPISGHRSVSWYQQTPGQGLQFLFEYFSETQRNKGNFPGRFSGRQFSNSRSEMNVSTLELGDSALYLCAGSSNSGVNEQYFGPGTRLTVT.

The chain joins TRBV29-1 to TRBJ2-1; D unclear. Germline V lookup: CDR1 SQVTM, CDR2 ANQGSEA. V was shortened by 3 bases and J by 6 bases, with 12 bases between the two germline ends. This CDR3 contains 13 residues. The CDR3 region has the DNA TGCAGCGTTGATCACAGTAGTCTCAATGAGCAGTTCTTC. The encoded protein is CSVDHSSLNEQFF.

The rearrangement uses TRBV20-1 and TRBJ2-3, with 12 bases matching TRBD2. The CDR3 runs 15 residues. The germline V gene has CDR1 DFQATT and CDR2 SNEGSKA (reference sequence). Losses at the gene ends were 3 bases for V and 3 bases for J; bases not matched to a gene: 4. As DNA, the CDR3 is TGCAGTGCTAGCCTTGGGACTAGCGGGACAGATACGCAGTATTTT. Encoded protein: CSASLGTSGTDTQYF.

V and J are TRBV12-3 or TRBV12-4 and TRBJ2-1; D is possibly TRBD1 (6 bases). There are 13 residues in the CDR3. V lost 7 bases to trimming and J lost 5 bases, with 12 bases between them. Here the CDR3 reads CASNTRGNNEQFF. Written as DNA, the CDR3 is TGTGCCAGCAACACTAGGGGGAACAATGAGCAGTTCTTC.

Only a few counts were recorded for this clonotype. The chain links TRBV20-1 to TRBJ2-7; TRBD2 aligns across 16 bases. The CDR3 spans 16 residues. With 3 bases clipped from V and 2 bases from J, the junction kept 4 bases outside the gene matches. The V gene's germline CDR1 is DFQATT and CDR2 SNEGSKA (reference sequence). Written as DNA, the CDR3 is TGCAGTGCTAGTCCCGGGACTAGCGGGAGGGCCTACGAGCAGTACTTC. Residues: CSASPGTSGRAYEQYF.

Turning to this clonotype: Being one base from a much bigger clone, this may be a read error. The rearrangement uses TRBV28 and TRBJ2-5; D remains ambiguous. The CDR3 is 13 amino acids. CDR1 and CDR2 (germline): MDHEN, SYDVKM. The CDR3 sequence is CASSQPPKEAQYF. The CDR3 nucleotides read TGTGCCAGCAGCCAACCTCCCAAAGAGGCCCAGTACTTC. Variable domain in full (rest from reference TRBV28 and TRBJ2-5): DVKVTQSSRYLVKRTGEKVFLECVQDMDHENMFWYRQDPGLGLRLIYFSYDVKMKEKGDIPEGYSVSREKKERFSLILESASTNQTSMYLCASSQPPKEAQYFGPGTRLLVL.

This clonotype was counted at least ten times. CDR3 sequence: CASSDGLAGDEQFF. DNA of the CDR3: TGTGCCAGCAGCGACGGACTAGCGGGAGACGAGCAGTTCTTC. The rearrangement uses TRBV9 and TRBJ2-1, with 13 positions matching TRBD2. With V trimmed by 3 bases and J by 10 bases, 4 bases remained unmatched. This CDR3 spans 14 amino acids. Germline loops: CDR1 SGDLS, CDR2 YYNGEE.

J is TRBJ1-4 and V is TRBV20-1, with D tentatively TRBD1 (5 bases). V was clipped by 6 bases and J by 4 bases, with 9 bases between them. Germline loops: CDR1 DFQATT, CDR2 SNEGSKA (reference sequence). The CDR3 has 12 amino acids. The CDR3 nucleotides read TGCAGTGCGGGGCAGAATAATGAAAAACTGTTTTTT. It codes for CSAGQNNEKLFF.

As concerns this clonotype: This may be a read error: a much more frequent sequence differs by one nucleotide. This chain joins TRBV20-1 and TRBJ1-2, with 8 positions matching TRBD1. Germline V lookup: CDR1 DFQATT, CDR2 SNEGSKA (reference sequence). The CDR3 totals 12 residues. CDR3 residues: CNAHRGNYGYTF. The CDR3 bases are TGCAATGCCCACAGGGGGAACTATGGCTACACCTTC.

The J gene is TRBJ2-3, the V gene TRBV2, with TRBD2 matching 12 bases. The V and J ends lost 7 bases and 3 bases, in that order; junction bases with no gene match: 8. Germline assignment: CDR1 SNHLY and CDR2 FYNNEI. CDR3 size: 16 residues. The CDR3 DNA follows: TGTGCCAGCACCAAGGCTAGCGGGGGGGAAACAGATACGCAGTATTTT. Translated, it gives CASTKASGGETDTQYF.

This clonotype was seen repeatedly, ten times or more. The chain has TRBV5-1 and TRBJ2-5; tentative D call: TRBD2 (5 bases). Germline V lookup: CDR1 SGHRS, CDR2 YFSETQ. V was cut by 0 bases and J by 4 bases, with 7 bases left in between. The CDR3 extends over 13 amino acids. The CDR3 DNA reads TGCGCCAGCAGCTTGGAGGGAGCAGAGACCCAGTACTTC. Amino acids: CASSLEGAETQYF.

This clonotype was observed a single time. J is TRBJ2-5 and V is TRBV20-1, with 7 positions matching TRBD1. CDR1 and CDR2 from the germline V gene are DFQATT and SNEGSKA (reference sequence). The V segment lost 5 bases and the J segment 2 bases; nucleotides outside the gene matches: 5. This CDR3 has 13 residues. DNA of the CDR3: TGCAGTGCTGGTTACAGGGGTCAAGAGACCCAGTACTTC. Its translation is CSAGYRGQETQYF.

This clonotype appeared a single time. The rearrangement joins TRBV27 to TRBJ1-5; the D is unclear. In germline, CDR1 is MNHEY, CDR2 SMNVEV (reference sequence). This CDR3 is built from 14 residues. Deletions cut 2 bases from V and 5 bases from J, with 10 bases between. The CDR3 nucleotides are TGTGCCAGCAGTTTAAAGTCCGTTCATCAGCCCCAGCATTTT. It translates to CASSLKSVHQPQHF.

This clonotype was recorded a few times. The V and J genes are TRBV7-3 and TRBJ1-1; D unresolved. Trimming took 3 bases from V and 11 from J, leaving 10 bases between them. The CDR3 extends over 11 amino acids. Germline CDR1 SGHTA, CDR2 FQGTGA. The CDR3, as DNA: TGTGCCAGCAGCTTTCAGTTTGGGGCTTTCTTT. Translated, it gives CASSFQFGAFF.

The rearrangement uses TRBV6-2 or TRBV6-3 and TRBJ2-5; TRBD2 might be the D (6 bases). With 10 bases removed from V and 5 bases from J, the gap between germline ends came to 20 bases. This CDR3 is built from 14 residues. The germline CDR1 and CDR2 sequences are MNHEY and SVGEGT. The CDR3 loop is CATKPGWGDETQYF. In DNA, the CDR3 is TGTGCCACGAAACCCGGATGGGGGGACGAGACCCAGTACTTC.

Only a few counts were recorded for this clonotype. A much larger clone sits a single nucleotide away, making a read error possible. V gene TRBV6-6 combines with J gene TRBJ2-2; 10 bases align to TRBD2. V trimming: 8 bases; J trimming: 4 bases; junction bases outside the gene matches: 13. CDR1 and CDR2 from the germline V gene are MNHNY and SVGAGI (reference sequence). The CDR3 extends over 17 amino acids. The CDR3 sequence: CASAPLAGVRITGELFF. CDR3 in DNA: TGTGCCAGCGCCCCGCTAGCGGGAGTGCGCATCACCGGGGAGCTGTTTTTT.

This sequence joins TRBV13 and TRBJ2-7, with D perhaps TRBD1 (5 bases). The germline CDR1 and CDR2 sequences are PRHDT and FYEKMQ (reference sequence). The length of the CDR3 is 15 residues. The V and J ends lost 5 bases and 2 bases respectively, with 16 bases between them. CDR3 in amino acids: CASSQTGVFPYEQYF. The CDR3 DNA is TGTGCCAGCAGCCAAACAGGTGTCTTCCCCTACGAGCAGTACTTC.

This chain connects TRBV6-5 to TRBJ2-1, with D perhaps matching TRBD1 or TRBD2 (5 bases each). Trimming removed 4 bases at V and 9 bases at J, with 13 bases between. Per the germline V gene, CDR1 is MNHEY and CDR2 is SVGAGI. This CDR3 has 13 amino acids. The CDR3 nucleotides read TGTGCCAGCAGTTTGACAGCCGGGACTGAGCAGTTCTTC. Translation gives CASSLTAGTEQFF.

CDR3 sequence (DNA): TGTGCCACCAGCAGAACTTCATTCTCCGGGACAGGGAACACCGGGGAGCTGTTTTTT. Its protein product is CATSRTSFSGTGNTGELFF. The chain couples TRBV15 to TRBJ2-2; 8 nucleotides agree with TRBD1. The V and J ends lost 2 bases and 1 base, in that order; junction bases with no gene match: 12. CDR1 LNHNV and CDR2 YYDKDF come from the germline V gene (reference sequence). The CDR3 covers 19 residues.

This clonotype was seen at least ten times. The rearrangement joins TRBV4-1 to TRBJ2-7, with D possibly matching TRBD1 (5 bases). Germline CDR1 reads MGHRA; CDR2 reads YSYEKL. V lost 4 bases and J lost 4, with 14 bases in between. This CDR3 comprises 14 residues. The CDR3 sequence: CASSPRQNLYEQYF. DNA for the CDR3: TGCGCCAGCAGCCCGCGACAGAACCTATACGAGCAGTACTTC.

The rearrangement links TRBV3-1 to TRBJ2-5; TRBD1 matches 9 bases. Germline V gives CDR1 LGHDT, CDR2 YNNKEL (reference sequence). The CDR3 extends over 15 amino acids. The J segment lost 11 bases and the V segment lost 4 bases, leaving 14 bases of the junction unmatched. In DNA form, the CDR3 reads TGTGCCAGCAGCCCGAGGACAGGGGTGTACAATGAGCAGTACTTC. Translated, it gives CASSPRTGVYNEQYF.